This TCR beta chain is drawn from a study of cytomegalovirus exposure and HLA in healthy donors. Background on the study: The approximately 710 first-cohort repertoires and the roughly 120 validation repertoires shared the same platform, a later analysis reported. Study-level results: There were 150 to 200 TCR beta chains listed as cytomegalovirus-associated.

Produced via immunoSEQ multiplex PCR; TCRdb's table is partial and in-frame only. This sample has 130,000 to 150,000 clones, with about 91% found just once. The study drew the donors from its roughly 130-subject validation cohort, separate from the roughly 700-subject first cohort. Comment on this clone: Antigen: not known.

Trimming took off 10 bases at V and 8 bases at J, with 26 bases between the two ends. This CDR3 has 16 residues. Germline CDR1 reads LNHDA; CDR2 reads SQIVND (reference sequence). V usage is TRBV19 and J usage is TRBJ1-4; weak D call: TRBD1 (5 bases). The source material was PBMCs. The receptor's source is a woman between 18 and 30 years old in good health and CMV-seropositive. The CDR3 sequence is CATRHGQGFDLEKLFF. The DNA for the CDR3 is TGTGCCACCCGTCATGGGCAGGGCTTTGATTTGGAAAAACTGTTTTTT.